This T cell receptor beta chain was sequenced in a study of blood T cell repertoires in COVID-19. Study at large: In each case, the material was cDNA or gDNA derived from T cells, B-cell-depleted T cells, or PBMCs.

Cohort allocation depended upon clinical history that participants reported. All recovered Cohort 3 donors got two negative PCRs, got clearance, or saw symptom resolution. V lost 6 bases to trimming and J lost 4 bases; unmatched junction nucleotides: 6. This CDR3 contains 15 residues. Looked up from germline, CDR1 is MDHEN and CDR2 is SYDVKM. In the authors' methods: The authors estimated nucleated cell counts from reference gene primer amplification. Libraries were prepared by immunoSEQ multiplex PCR; TCRdb keeps only in-frame clonotypes and omits some of them. V, J and clone size were drawn from that table, and D and trimming were deduced from the DNA. The sample lists roughly 180,000 clones, 82% occurring once.

This chain connects TRBV28 to TRBJ2-2; TRBD1 agrees at 9 bases. The receptor was derived from a man between 45 and 60 years old who had recovered from COVID-19. What was sequenced was PBMCs or T cells enriched from blood (not recorded which). Written as DNA, the CDR3 is TGTGCCAGCAGCCCCGGGACAGGGTCCACCGGGGAGCTGTTTTTT. Encoded protein: CASSPGTGSTGELFF.